This T cell receptor beta chain was sequenced for a study of T cell responses to AZD1222 COVID-19 vaccine. The CDR3 consists of 12 residues. V lost 1 base, J lost 2 bases, and 3 bases lay in between. Germline assignment: CDR1 SGHDN and CDR2 FVKESK. Study results and limitations: Spike-wide vaccine-associated CD4 TCRs dominated at 160-218 and 743-854.

With regard to this clone: As yet, its antigen is unknown.

Measured with immunoSEQ multiplex PCR; TCRdb has only the in-frame clones, and not every one. The table records 180,000 or so clones, about 93% of them present only once. The V gene is TRBV14, the J gene TRBJ2-7; D is ambiguous. This sequence was found in an adult in good health. The specimen was peripheral blood, collected on day 0 of AZD1222 vaccination. The CDR3 spells CASSQAPYEQYF. The CDR3, as DNA: TGTGCCAGCAGCCAAGCCCCCTACGAGCAGTACTTC.